Sequencing of this T cell receptor (beta chain) was carried out in a study of beta chain features in type 1 diabetes. Per the germline V gene, CDR1 is SGHTA and CDR2 is FQGNSA. The CDR3 sequence is 14 residues long. Trimming removed 7 bases from V and 2 bases from J; junction bases left unmatched: 6. Of note for this clone: No antigen is known for it.

Overall study results and limits: At VDJ recombination sites, type 1 diabetes patients had fewer insertions and more deleted nucleotides. Whether TCRB rearrangement is influenced by HLA type went unresolved here. Naive, central memory and Treg TCRB repertoires appeared more alike in patients than in healthy donors.

Donors underwent one heparinised blood draw, around 120 mL on average. Sequencing targeted expressed TCRB transcripts, as all isolated RNA had been reverse transcribed. Libraries were prepared by immunoSEQ multiplex PCR; TCRdb keeps only in-frame clonotypes and omits some of them. The table records 390,000 or so clones, about 15% of them present only once. This chain uses TRBV7-2 with TRBJ2-3; TRBD2 matches 7 bases. This TCR derives from a man younger than 40 in good health. Source material: naive CD4+ T cells from blood. CDR3 in amino acids: CASTPREFTDTQYF. DNA for the CDR3: TGTGCCAGCACCCCGCGGGAGTTCACAGATACGCAGTATTTT. Using reference TRBV7-2 and TRBJ2-3 for the parts outside the CDR3, the full variable domain is GAGVSQSPSNKVTEKGKDVELRCDPISGHTALYWYRQSLGQGLEFLIYFQGNSAPDKSGLPSDRFSAERTGGSVSTLTIQRTQQEDSAVYLCASTPREFTDTQYFGPGTRLTVL.